This T cell receptor beta chain was observed in a study of T cell responses to AZD1222 COVID-19 vaccine (dated by TCRdb to the early 2020s). Looking at the study overall: AZD1222 recipients with second doses at about 4 weeks or about 12 weeks were pooled, because spike-specific TCR depth and breadth did not differ between schedules. A total of 233 trial participants underwent TCR sequencing, of whom around 200 received two doses of AZD1222 and 26 received two doses of the MenACWY control vaccine. Trial participants were enrolled by age into subgroups of 18-55, 56-69 and 70-plus years, and around 150, 28 and 57 TCR-sequenced participants, respectively, were included in these subgroups. Study-level results and caveats: Conclusions about previously exposed vaccinees are limited, since just 6 or 7 AZD1222 recipients were seropositive for SARS-CoV-2 at baseline. A significant rise in spike-specific TCR breadth and depth was observed after two AZD1222 doses relative to day 0 and relative to MenACWY recipients. Because no day 14 peak-response samples were available, the repertoires could be characterized only after the peak T cell response. Nearly half of unique spike-specific TCRs reportedly recognized epitopes outside regions mutated in the B.1.351 and B.1.1.7 variants. Participants were mostly white British, with more females than males. The authors suggested clonal diversity may have been underestimated. CD4 TCRs associated with the vaccine covered the entire spike protein, and the dominant responses were in regions 160-218 and 743-854. In the small 56-69-year group, the increase in depth fell short of significance, most likely because of low power.

The time point label here, explained by the study, means: baseline before first vaccination. Vaccinee samples were obtained from the UK trials COV001 and COV002, which included a single-blind randomized controlled phase 2/3 trial of AZD1222 (ChAdOx1 nCoV-19) in healthy adults. For TCRbeta chain sequencing, PBMC samples were collected from trial participants at day 0 and at day 28 after the second dose. Unmatched junction bases come to 6, with V trimmed by 4 bases and J by 9 bases. From the cysteine up to the phenylalanine, the CDR3 has a length of 15 residues. Here the CDR3 DNA is all that survives: 45 bases in frame from base 1. CDR1 SGHRS and CDR2 YFSETQ are derived from the germline V gene. The CDR3 regions of human TCRbeta chains were analyzed by immunosequencing. The authors' pipeline ran thus. TCRs in the repertoires were compared against a reference library of SARS-CoV-2-specific TCRs that had been generated with the MIRA antigen-specificity platform. Breadth was defined as the fraction of unique TCRs that were SARS-CoV-2-associated, and depth was defined as the fraction of total T cells that were SARS-CoV-2-associated. Each spike-specific TCR was assigned to its reactive spike region and to a CD4 or CD8 class using the MIRA data. Log10-transformed breadth and depth values were compared by one-way ANOVA with Sidak's multiple comparisons tests. TCRdb's version of the immuneACCESS table is confined to in-frame rearrangements and falls short of the full clone set. An unresolved V gene accounts for under half of the shortfall where checked; the remainder is of unknown origin. V and J calls and clone size are those listed in that table; D and trimming were worked out from the DNA. This sample has over 130,000 clones in its table, and roughly 92% of those were observed once. The top ten hold roughly 5.1% of the sample.

As to this clone: No antigen is known for it. No much larger clone exists at a distance of one base, and base qualities are not known.

The source was peripheral blood, collected on day 0 of AZD1222 vaccination. The clonotype comes from an adult in good health. The sequence joins TRBV5-1 to TRBJ2-1, and 14 junctional nucleotides match TRBD2. The CDR3 loop reads CASSTGLAGVTEQFF. Here is the DNA: TGCGCCAGCAGCACGGGACTAGCGGGAGTTACTGAGCAGTTCTTC.